The clone carrying this T cell receptor beta chain was recorded only once. The data belong to a study of blood T cell repertoires in COVID-19. As for the study in general: PBMCs, B-cell-depleted T cells, or T cells were the source of the cDNA or gDNA that made up the material.

In the original workflow: Estimates of nucleated cell counts were drawn from the amplification of reference gene primers. Profiling relied on immunoSEQ multiplex PCR, and the TCRdb table lists in-frame clones only, not all of them. From that table come the V and J calls and clone size; the DNA was used to work out D and trimming. Among fewer than 150,000 clones, roughly 81% were seen once, and the ten largest hold roughly 13%. This CDR3 is 16 amino acids long. J was trimmed by 4 bases and V by 6 bases; bases with no gene match: 12. Germline V gives CDR1 SGHAT, CDR2 FQNNGV. The sample comprised peripheral blood. This sequence was found in a human donor in a cohort sampled during active COVID-19. The chain is built from TRBV11-2 and TRBJ2-3; 8 bases are a match to TRBD1. CDR3 region: CASRPSWGRGPDTQYF. Written as DNA, the CDR3 is TGTGCCAGCAGGCCAAGTTGGGGCAGGGGGCCAGATACGCAGTATTTT.